This T cell receptor (beta chain) is drawn from a study of PD-L1 blockade in urothelial cancer. Repertoires were generated with immunoSEQ multiplex PCR, while TCRdb's copy carries only in-frame clones and drops some. The sample lists roughly 45,000 clones, 87% occurring once. CDR1 GTSNPN and CDR2 SVGIG come from the germline V gene (reference sequence). The CDR3 extends over 15 amino acids. The V end was cut by 4 bases, the J end by 8 bases, with 23 bases between. The chain carries TRBV30 and TRBJ1-2, with D possibly being TRBD1 (6 bases). This sequence was found in a man between 60 and 75 years old with urothelial cancer. The material sequenced was PBMCs, taken around atezolizumab (anti-PD-L1) treatment. The CDR3 nucleotides read TGTGCCTGGACCGGCTCAGGGGCCCTTCTTTTGGGCTACACCTTC. It is translated as CAWTGSGALLLGYTF.